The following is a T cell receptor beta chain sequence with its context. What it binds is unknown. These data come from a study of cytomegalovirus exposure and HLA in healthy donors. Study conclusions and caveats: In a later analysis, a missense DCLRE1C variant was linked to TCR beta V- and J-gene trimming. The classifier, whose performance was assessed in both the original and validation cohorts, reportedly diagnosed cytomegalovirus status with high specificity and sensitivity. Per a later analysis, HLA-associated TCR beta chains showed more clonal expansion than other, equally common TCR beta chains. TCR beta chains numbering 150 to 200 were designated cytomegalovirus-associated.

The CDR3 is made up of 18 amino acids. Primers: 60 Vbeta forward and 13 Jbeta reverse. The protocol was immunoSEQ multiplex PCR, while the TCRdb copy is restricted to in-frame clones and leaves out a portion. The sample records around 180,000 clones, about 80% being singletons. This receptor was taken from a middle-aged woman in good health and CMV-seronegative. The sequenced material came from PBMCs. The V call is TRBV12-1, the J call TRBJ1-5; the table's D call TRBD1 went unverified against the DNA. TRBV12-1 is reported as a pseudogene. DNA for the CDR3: TGTGCCAGCAGCTCCCGGGACAGGAGAAGTTATAGCAATCAGCCCCAGCATTTT. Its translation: CASSSRDRRSYSNQPQHF.